The clone carrying this TCR beta chain occurred many times. Its antigen is as yet unknown. This entry belongs to a study of identical twins. TCRdb re-derived calls from the 5' RACE reads in MiXCR, one entry per CDR3 protein. This table holds 100,000 to 110,000 distinct CDR3 sequences, roughly 6% found once. Findings and limits, study-wide: Twin pairs' shared out-of-frame alpha sequences were enriched in low generation probability.

This CDR3 is 14 amino acids long. Germline V gene lookup returns CDR1 DFQATT and CDR2 SNEGSKA (reference sequence). V was cut by 3 bases and J by 0 bases, with 8 bases left in between. Sequenced input: memory T cells sorted from blood. This receptor was taken from a woman aged 45-59 years in good health. The J gene is TRBJ1-4, the V gene TRBV20-1; no clear D gene. As DNA, the CDR3 is TGCAGTGCTAGCGTAGATGCAACTAATGAAAAACTGTTTTTT. Amino acid sequence: CSASVDATNEKLFF.